The T cell receptor beta chain described here comes from a study of blood T cell repertoires in COVID-19. Whole-study context: COVID-19 samples from acute and convalescent phases originated in the United States, Italy and Spain. PBMCs, B-cell-depleted T cells, or T cells were the source of the cDNA or gDNA that made up the material.

Sequencing was performed with immunoSEQ multiplex PCR; in TCRdb, only in-frame clones are kept and a portion is missing. The data show 50,000 to 65,000 clones, around 70% seen once. This CDR3 region has 15 residues. V was trimmed by 2 bases and J by 4 bases, leaving 14 bases between them. Looked up from germline, CDR1 is LNHDA and CDR2 is SQIVND (reference sequence). The chain uses TRBV19 and TRBJ1-1, with D possibly TRBD1 on 5 matching bases. Sequencing input: peripheral blood. This receptor was taken from a woman aged 70-85 years with COVID-19, enrolled during active disease. CDR3 in DNA: TGTGCCAGTAGTATAAGGACAAAGGGTGGCACTGAAGCTTTCTTT. Translation: CASSIRTKGGTEAFF.